This TCR beta chain was captured by sequencing in a study of regulatory T cells in long-lasting Graves disease. Study details: Prior antithyroid drug treatment in newly diagnosed Graves' patients lasted under 3 months.

Time point described: newly diagnosed GD, antithyroid drugs for less than 3 months. PBMC-extracted RNA yielded the TCR library. General study findings and limits: Lower TCR diversity characterized persistent Graves' patients relative to newly diagnosed patients. Among persistent patients, a larger number of public clonotypes were shared (about 3,000) than among newly diagnosed patients (around 980).

iRepertoire HTBI primers and Arm-PCR of CDR3 regions built TCR beta libraries. TCRdb independently ran MiXCR on the multiplex PCR reads; one entry per CDR3 protein. The table records approximately 480,000 distinct CDR3 sequences, around 16% of them present only once. Remarks on this clonotype: The antigen remains unidentified. This clone may be a read error of a much larger clone one base away.

Germline V gives CDR1 SGHAT, CDR2 FQNNGV. V shed 3 bases and J shed 11 bases, with 19 bases lying between them. The CDR3 has 14 residues. These data were likewise used in another study, on T cells in Graves' hyperthyroidism and ophthalmopathy.

Sequencing used peripheral blood mononuclear cells (PBMCs), obtained at new diagnosis, from a patient treated with antithyroid drugs. The receptor's source is a man in his forties or fifties with Graves disease. This sequence joins TRBV11-2 and TRBJ2-5; D is uncertain. The CDR3 region has the DNA TGTGCCAGCAGCTTCCTCACTTCCTACAATGAGCAGTACTTC. As protein: CASSFLTSYNEQYF.